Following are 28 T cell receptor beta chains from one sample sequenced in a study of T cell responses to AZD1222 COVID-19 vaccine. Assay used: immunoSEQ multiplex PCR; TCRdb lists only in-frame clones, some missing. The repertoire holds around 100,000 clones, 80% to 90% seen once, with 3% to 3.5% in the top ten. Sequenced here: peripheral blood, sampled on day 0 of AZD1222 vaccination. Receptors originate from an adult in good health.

The CDR3 region has the DNA TGTGCCAGCAGTCGACAGGGGGGGTTTGAGCAGTACTTC. Protein product: CASSRQGGFEQYF. The gene calls are TRBV27 and TRBJ2-7, with 9 bases identical to TRBD1. Germline V gene data show CDR1 as MNHEY and CDR2 as SMNVEV (reference sequence). The CDR3 spans 13 residues. Trimming at V came to 5 bases and at J to 7 bases, leaving 6 bases not matched to a gene.

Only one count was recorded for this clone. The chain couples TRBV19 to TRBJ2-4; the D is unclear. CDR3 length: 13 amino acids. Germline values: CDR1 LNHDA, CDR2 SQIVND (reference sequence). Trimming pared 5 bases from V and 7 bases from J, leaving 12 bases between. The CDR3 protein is CASSQAARNIQYF. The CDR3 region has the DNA TGTGCCAGTAGTCAGGCAGCGCGGAACATTCAGTACTTC. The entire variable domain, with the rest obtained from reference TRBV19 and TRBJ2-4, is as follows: DGGITQSPKYLFRKEGQNVTLSCEQNLNHDAMYWYRQDPGQGLRLIYYSQIVNDFQKGDIAEGYSVSREKKESFPLTVTSAQKNPTAFYLCASSQAARNIQYFGAGTRLSVL.

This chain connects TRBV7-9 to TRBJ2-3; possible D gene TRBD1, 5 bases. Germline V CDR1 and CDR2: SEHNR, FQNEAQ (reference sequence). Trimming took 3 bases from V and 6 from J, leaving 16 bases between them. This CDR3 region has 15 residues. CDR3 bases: TGTGCCAGCAGCTTTGATGGGGCATGGATGGATACGCAGTATTTT. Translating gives CASSFDGAWMDTQYF.

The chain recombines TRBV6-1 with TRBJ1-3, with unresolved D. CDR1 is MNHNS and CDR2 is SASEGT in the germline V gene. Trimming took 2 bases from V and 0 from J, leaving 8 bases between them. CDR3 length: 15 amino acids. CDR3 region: CASSEQISSGNTIYF. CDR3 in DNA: TGTGCCAGCAGTGAACAGATAAGCTCTGGAAACACCATATATTTT.

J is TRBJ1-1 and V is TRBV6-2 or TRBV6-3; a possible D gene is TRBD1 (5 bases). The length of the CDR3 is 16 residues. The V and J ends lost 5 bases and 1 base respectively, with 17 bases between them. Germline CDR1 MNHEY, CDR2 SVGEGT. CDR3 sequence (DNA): TGTGCCAGCAGTGGCGGCCCCGGGGGAGGGAACACTGAAGCTTTCTTT. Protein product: CASSGGPGGGNTEAFF.

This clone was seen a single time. In DNA, the CDR3 is TGTGCCAGCAGTCCGACAGGGAATCAGCCCCAGCATTTT. This gives the protein CASSPTGNQPQHF. The rearrangement links TRBV6-2 or TRBV6-3 to TRBJ1-5; 7 bases match TRBD1. The length of the CDR3 is 13 residues. The V gene's germline CDR1 is MNHEY and CDR2 SVGEGT. V shed 5 bases and J 4 bases; nucleotides not matched to a gene: 2.

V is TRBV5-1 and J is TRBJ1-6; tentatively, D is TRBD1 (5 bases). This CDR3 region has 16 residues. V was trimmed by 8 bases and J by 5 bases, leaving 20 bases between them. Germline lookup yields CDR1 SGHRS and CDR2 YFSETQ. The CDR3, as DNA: TGCGCCAGTCGGCCTCGGGTTGGGGCAGATAATTCACCCCTCCACTTT. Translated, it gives CASRPRVGADNSPLHF.

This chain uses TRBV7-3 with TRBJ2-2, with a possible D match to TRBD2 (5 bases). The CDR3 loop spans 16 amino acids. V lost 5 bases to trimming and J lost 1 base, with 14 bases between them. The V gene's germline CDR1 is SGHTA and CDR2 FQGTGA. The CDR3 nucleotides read TGTGCCAGCAGCCCCCGTCGGACTCAGAACACCGGGGAGCTGTTTTTT. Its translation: CASSPRRTQNTGELFF.

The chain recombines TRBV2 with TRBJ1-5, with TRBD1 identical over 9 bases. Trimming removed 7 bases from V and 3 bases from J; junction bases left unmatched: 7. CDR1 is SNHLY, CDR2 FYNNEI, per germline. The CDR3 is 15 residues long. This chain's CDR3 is CASTGTGNDNQPQHF. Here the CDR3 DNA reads TGTGCCAGCACCGGGACAGGGAATGACAATCAGCCCCAGCATTTT.

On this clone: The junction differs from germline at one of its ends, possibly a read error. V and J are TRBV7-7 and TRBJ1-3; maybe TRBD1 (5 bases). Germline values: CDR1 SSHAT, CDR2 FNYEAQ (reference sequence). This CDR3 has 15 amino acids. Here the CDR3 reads CASSLGAGPGNTIYF. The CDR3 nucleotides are TGTGCTAGCAGCTTAGGGGCCGGTCCTGGAAACACCATATATTTT.

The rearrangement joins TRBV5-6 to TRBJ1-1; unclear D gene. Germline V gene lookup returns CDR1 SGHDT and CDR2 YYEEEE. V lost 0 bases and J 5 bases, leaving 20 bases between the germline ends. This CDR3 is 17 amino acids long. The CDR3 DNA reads TGTGCCAGCAGCTTGGGGATGGGTCCCTCGGGAGTGACTGAAGCTTTCTTT. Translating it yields CASSLGMGPSGVTEAFF.

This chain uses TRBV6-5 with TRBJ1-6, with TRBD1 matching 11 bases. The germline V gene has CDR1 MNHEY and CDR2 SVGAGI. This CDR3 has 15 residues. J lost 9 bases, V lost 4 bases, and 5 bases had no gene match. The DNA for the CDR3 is TGTGCCAGCAGTTGGGACAGGGGGGGCAGTTCACCCCTCCACTTT. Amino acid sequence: CASSWDRGGSSPLHF.

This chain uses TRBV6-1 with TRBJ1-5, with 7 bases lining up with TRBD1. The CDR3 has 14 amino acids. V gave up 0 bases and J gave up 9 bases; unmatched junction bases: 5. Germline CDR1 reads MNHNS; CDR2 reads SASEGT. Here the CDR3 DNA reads TGTGCCAGCAGTGAAGCGTGGAGGGGGCGGCCCCAGCATTTT. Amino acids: CASSEAWRGRPQHF.

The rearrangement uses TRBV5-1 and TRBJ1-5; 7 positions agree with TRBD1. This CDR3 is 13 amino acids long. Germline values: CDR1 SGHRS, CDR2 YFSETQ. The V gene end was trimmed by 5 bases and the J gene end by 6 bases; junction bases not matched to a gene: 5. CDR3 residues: CASREGAGQPQHF. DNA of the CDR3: TGCGCCAGCAGGGAGGGGGCGGGTCAGCCCCAGCATTTT.

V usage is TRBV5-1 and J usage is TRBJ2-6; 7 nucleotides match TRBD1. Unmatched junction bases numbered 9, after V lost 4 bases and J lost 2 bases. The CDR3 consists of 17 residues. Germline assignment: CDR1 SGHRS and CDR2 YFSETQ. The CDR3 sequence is CASSPTGIPAGANVLTF. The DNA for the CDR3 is TGCGCCAGCAGCCCGACAGGGATCCCAGCTGGGGCCAACGTCCTGACTTTC.

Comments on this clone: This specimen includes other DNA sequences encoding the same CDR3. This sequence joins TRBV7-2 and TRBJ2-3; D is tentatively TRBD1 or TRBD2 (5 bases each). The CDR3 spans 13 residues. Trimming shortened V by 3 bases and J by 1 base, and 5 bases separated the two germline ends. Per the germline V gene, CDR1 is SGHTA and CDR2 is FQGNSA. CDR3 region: CASSLGGTDTQYF. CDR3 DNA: TGTGCCAGCAGCTTGGGGGGCACAGATACGCAGTATTTT.

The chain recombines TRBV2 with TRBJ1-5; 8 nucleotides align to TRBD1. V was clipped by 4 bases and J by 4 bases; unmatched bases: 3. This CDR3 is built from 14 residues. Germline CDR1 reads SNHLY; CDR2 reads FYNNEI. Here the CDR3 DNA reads TGTGCCAGCAGTGCAGGGGGCCTGAATCAGCCCCAGCATTTT. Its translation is CASSAGGLNQPQHF.

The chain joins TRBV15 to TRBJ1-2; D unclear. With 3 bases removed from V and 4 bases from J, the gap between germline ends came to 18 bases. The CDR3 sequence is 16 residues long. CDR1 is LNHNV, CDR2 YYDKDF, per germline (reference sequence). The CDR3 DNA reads TGTGCCACCAGCAGTTCCGGGAGGCCGGTGGGCTATGGCTACACCTTC. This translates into CATSSSGRPVGYGYTF.

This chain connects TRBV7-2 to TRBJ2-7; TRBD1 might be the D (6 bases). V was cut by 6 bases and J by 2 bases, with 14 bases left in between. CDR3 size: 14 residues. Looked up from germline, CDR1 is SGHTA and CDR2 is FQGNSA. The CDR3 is CASRSPQGPYEQYF. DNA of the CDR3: TGTGCCAGCAGATCCCCACAGGGCCCCTACGAGCAGTACTTC.

The CDR3: CASSSTLLAGVTDTQYF. The DNA of the CDR3 is TGTGCCAGCAGCTCTACTTTACTAGCGGGGGTCACAGATACGCAGTATTTT. The V call is TRBV7-2, the J call TRBJ2-3; 11 positions match TRBD2. This CDR3 has 17 residues. With 4 bases clipped from V and 2 bases from J, the junction kept 8 bases outside the gene matches. Germline V CDR1 and CDR2: SGHTA, FQGNSA.

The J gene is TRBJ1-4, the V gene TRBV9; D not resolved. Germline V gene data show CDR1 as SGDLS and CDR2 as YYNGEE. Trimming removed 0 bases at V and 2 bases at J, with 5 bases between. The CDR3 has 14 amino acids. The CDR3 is CASSVGSTNEKLFF. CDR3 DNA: TGTGCCAGCAGCGTAGGATCGACTAATGAAAAACTGTTTTTT.

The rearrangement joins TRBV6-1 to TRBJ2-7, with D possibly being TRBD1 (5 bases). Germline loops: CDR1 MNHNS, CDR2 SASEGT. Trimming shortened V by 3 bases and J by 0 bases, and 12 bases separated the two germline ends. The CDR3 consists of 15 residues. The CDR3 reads CASSELTGASYEQYF. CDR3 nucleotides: TGTGCCAGCAGTGAGCTTACAGGCGCCTCCTACGAGCAGTACTTC.

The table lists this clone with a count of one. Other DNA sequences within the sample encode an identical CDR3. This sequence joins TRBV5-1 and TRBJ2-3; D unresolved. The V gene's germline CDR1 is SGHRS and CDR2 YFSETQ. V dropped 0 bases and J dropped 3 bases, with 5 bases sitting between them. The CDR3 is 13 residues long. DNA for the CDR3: TGCGCCAGCAGCTTGGGTGGGACAGATACGCAGTATTTT. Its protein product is CASSLGGTDTQYF.

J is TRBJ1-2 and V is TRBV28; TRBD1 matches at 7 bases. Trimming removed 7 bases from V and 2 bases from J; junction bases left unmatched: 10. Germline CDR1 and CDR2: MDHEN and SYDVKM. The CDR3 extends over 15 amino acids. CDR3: CASTLVDRQNYGYTF. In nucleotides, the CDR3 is TGTGCCAGCACCCTAGTGGACAGGCAAAACTATGGCTACACCTTC.

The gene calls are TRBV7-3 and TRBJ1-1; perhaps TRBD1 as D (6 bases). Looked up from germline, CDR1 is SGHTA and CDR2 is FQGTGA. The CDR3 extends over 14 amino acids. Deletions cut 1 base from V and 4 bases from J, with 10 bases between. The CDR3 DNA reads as TGTGCCAGCAGCTTAAGGGGGCGCAGCACTGAAGCTTTCTTT. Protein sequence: CASSLRGRSTEAFF.

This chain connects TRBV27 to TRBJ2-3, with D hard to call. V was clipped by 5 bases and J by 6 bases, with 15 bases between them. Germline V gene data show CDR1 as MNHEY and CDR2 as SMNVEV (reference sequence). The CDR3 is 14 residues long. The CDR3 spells CASSPRFGSDTQYF. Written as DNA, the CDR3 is TGTGCCAGCAGTCCCCGTTTTGGGTCGGATACGCAGTATTTT.

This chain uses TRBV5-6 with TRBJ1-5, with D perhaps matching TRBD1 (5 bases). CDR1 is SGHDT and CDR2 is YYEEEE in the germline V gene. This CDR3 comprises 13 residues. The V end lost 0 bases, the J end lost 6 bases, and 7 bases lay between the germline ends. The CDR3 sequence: CASSLAGFQPQHF. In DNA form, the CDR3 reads TGTGCCAGCAGCTTGGCAGGGTTTCAGCCCCAGCATTTT. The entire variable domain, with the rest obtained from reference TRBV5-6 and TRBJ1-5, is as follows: DAGVTQSPTHLIKTRGQQVTLRCSPKSGHDTVSWYQQALGQGPQFIFQYYEEEERQRGNFPDRFSGHQFPNYSSELNVNALLLGDSALYLCASSLAGFQPQHFGDGTRLSIL.

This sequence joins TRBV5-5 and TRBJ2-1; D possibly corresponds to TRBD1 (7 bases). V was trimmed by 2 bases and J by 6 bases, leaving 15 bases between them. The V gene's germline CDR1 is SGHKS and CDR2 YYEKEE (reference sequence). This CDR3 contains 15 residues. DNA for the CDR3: TGTGCCAGCAGCTTCACAGGGGAGGATTCCAATGAGCAGTTCTTC. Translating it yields CASSFTGEDSNEQFF.